The 28 T cell receptor beta chains below all came from one sample that was sequenced in a study of T-cell reconstitution after alpha-beta-depleted transplantation in children (dated by TCRdb to the mid-2010s). The protocol used for the library was PCR. The listed sequencing device is Illumina HiSeq 2500. TCR library preparation used molecular barcoding, with unique molecular identifiers applied to normalize quantification of the TCRbeta repertoire. Using fastp trimming at Q25 and MiXCR clonotype assembly, TCRdb reanalyzed the public sequencing data and kept in-frame beta chains. One record per CDR3 amino acid sequence lists the most common genes and DNA. A total of about 260,000 distinct CDR3 sequences appear in this sample, around 10% of them only once. The ten largest clones add up to about a quarter of the sample. The sample's treatment or condition label is to be understood as: allogeneic hematopoietic cell transplantation with graft depleted of TCRalphabeta T cells and CD19 B cells.

The sequences come from peripheral blood, collected 180 days after TCRalphabeta/CD19-depleted stem cell transplant. The receptors were sampled from a male patient aged 2 to 10 who had a stem cell transplant for chronic granulomatous disease, so the T cells may come from the graft donor.

This rearrangement joins TRBV20-1 to TRBJ2-7; a weak D match, TRBD1 (6 bases). This CDR3 comprises 17 residues. Germline V gives CDR1 DFQATT, CDR2 SNEGSKA (reference sequence). Trimming left V 0 bases short and J 0 bases short, with 18 bases between. CDR3: CSARDDIRDKSSYEQYF. As DNA, the CDR3 is TGCAGTGCTAGAGATGATATCCGGGACAAGAGCTCCTACGAGCAGTACTTC.

The chain links TRBV4-3 to TRBJ1-1; D is undetermined. V was shortened by 0 bases and J by 4 bases, with 12 bases between the two germline ends. There are 15 residues in the CDR3. Germline values: CDR1 LGHNA, CDR2 YSLEER. DNA for the CDR3: TGCGCCAGCAGCCAAGAGGGCGGGTGGAGCACTGAAGCTTTCTTT. Translating gives CASSQEGGWSTEAFF.

This clonotype occurred many times. V is TRBV12-3 or TRBV12-4 and J is TRBJ2-5, with D tentatively TRBD2 (6 bases). Trimming removed 2 bases from V and 4 bases from J, with 8 bases in between. The length of the CDR3 is 13 residues. The CDR3 DNA reads as TGTGCCAGCAGTTTAAGGGGAGGAGAGACCCAGTACTTC. This gives the protein CASSLRGGETQYF.

This clonotype has ten or more counts. J is TRBJ2-7 and V is TRBV29-1; TRBD2 aligns across 10 bases. V lost 5 bases to trimming and J lost 4 bases; unmatched junction nucleotides: 5. CDR3 size: 13 residues. Germline CDR1 SQVTM, CDR2 ANQGSEA. CDR3 coding DNA: TGCAGCGTTTTAGCGGGAGGCGATTACGAGCAGTACTTC. The encoded protein is CSVLAGGDYEQYF.

This clonotype showed up many times. V is TRBV29-1 and J is TRBJ1-1, with D perhaps TRBD1 (6 bases). The CDR3 runs 13 residues. Trimming removed 7 bases at V and 0 bases at J, with 12 bases between. CDR1 and CDR2 (germline): SQVTM, ANQGSEA. CDR3 sequence: CSARQDLNTEAFF. CDR3 nucleotide sequence: TGCAGCGCTCGACAGGATTTGAACACTGAAGCTTTCTTT.

In its sample, this clonotype was seen many times. V and J are TRBV11-2 and TRBJ1-4; 7 bases match TRBD1. The V gene end was trimmed by 5 bases and the J gene end by 6 bases; junction bases not matched to a gene: 6. The CDR3 is 14 residues long. CDR1 SGHAT and CDR2 FQNNGV come from the germline V gene. The DNA for the CDR3 is TGTGCCAGCAGCCACCGGGACAGACATGAAAAACTGTTTTTT. Translating gives CASSHRDRHEKLFF.

In the case of this clonotype: An end of the junction does not agree with germline; a read error may underlie this. This chain uses TRBV5-1 with TRBJ2-7; no clear D. The CDR3 has 16 amino acids. The germline CDR1 and CDR2 sequences are SGHRS and YFSETQ. The CDR3 sequence: CASSFTTWNPSYEQSF. DNA for the CDR3: TGCGCCAGCAGCTTCACTACATGGAATCCCTCCTACGAGCAGTCCTTC. Full variable domain (remainder filled in from reference TRBV5-1 and TRBJ2-7): KAGVTQTPRYLIKTRGQQVTLSCSPISGHRSVSWYQQTPGQGLQFLFEYFSETQRNKGNFPGRFSGRQFSNSRSEMNVSTLELGDSALYLCASSFTTWNPSYEQSFGPGTRLTVT.

Details on this clonotype: A much bigger clone sits one base away, suggesting this may be a read error. The chain carries TRBV4-1 and TRBJ2-3; D remains unclear. This CDR3 region has 13 residues. Germline CDR1 and CDR2: MGHRA and YSYEKL. The CDR3 loop reads CASTQGFADTQYF. The CDR3 coding sequence is TGCGCCAGCACCCAAGGGTTCGCAGATACGCAGTATTTT.

This clonotype occurred many times. This chain connects TRBV7-6 to TRBJ2-2; no clear D. The CDR3 is made up of 16 amino acids. V dropped 2 bases and J dropped 0 bases, with 10 bases sitting between them. Germline CDR1 reads SGHVS; CDR2 reads FNYEAQ. CDR3 sequence: CASSLRDGANTGELFF. The CDR3 nucleotides are TGTGCCAGCAGCTTACGTGACGGAGCGAACACCGGGGAGCTGTTTTTT.

This clonotype was picked up many times. This chain links TRBV6-2 or TRBV6-3 with TRBJ1-5; maybe TRBD1 (5 bases). The germline V and J ends were trimmed by 4 bases and 4 bases, with 8 bases remaining between them. CDR3 length: 13 amino acids. Per the germline V gene, CDR1 is MNHEY and CDR2 is SVGEGT. The CDR3 sequence is CASSWDGNQPQHF. CDR3 sequence (DNA): TGTGCCAGCAGTTGGGACGGGAATCAGCCCCAGCATTTT.

This clonotype showed up many times. This chain joins TRBV5-1 and TRBJ2-1; possibly TRBD2 for D (5 bases). Germline values: CDR1 SGHRS, CDR2 YFSETQ. V was clipped by 4 bases and J by 11 bases, with 19 bases between them. The CDR3 is 14 amino acids. The CDR3 region is CASSQSTWENQQFF. The CDR3 region has the DNA TGCGCCAGCAGCCAATCAACCTGGGAGAACCAGCAGTTCTTC.

This clonotype was recorded many times. The chain employs TRBV28 and TRBJ2-7, with D uncertain. Germline lookup yields CDR1 MDHEN and CDR2 SYDVKM. V was shortened by 8 bases and J by 7 bases, with 15 bases between the two germline ends. The CDR3 consists of 12 residues. The CDR3 reads CASGMIFWEQYF. The CDR3 bases are TGTGCCAGCGGGATGATATTCTGGGAGCAGTACTTC.

This clonotype was seen many times. The chain links TRBV7-2 to TRBJ2-7; 13 bases line up with TRBD2. Unmatched junction bases numbered 3, after V lost 1 base and J lost 3 bases. The CDR3 contains 16 residues. Germline CDR1 and CDR2: SGHTA and FQGNSA. CDR3 sequence: CASSLEGLAGHYEQYF. The CDR3 region has the DNA TGTGCCAGCAGCTTAGAGGGACTAGCGGGGCACTACGAGCAGTACTTC. Full variable domain (missing parts from reference TRBV7-2 and TRBJ2-7): GAGVSQSPSNKVTEKGKDVELRCDPISGHTALYWYRQSLGQGLEFLIYFQGNSAPDKSGLPSDRFSAERTGGSVSTLTIQRTQQEDSAVYLCASSLEGLAGHYEQYFGPGTRLTVT.

This clonotype was found many times. This sequence joins TRBV9 and TRBJ2-1, with a tentative D call TRBD1 (6 bases). Between the trimmed V and J ends, which lost 2 bases and 5 bases, there was a span of 8 bases. This CDR3 region has 13 residues. Germline-derived CDR1 and CDR2 are SGDLS and YYNGEE. The CDR3: CASSVQGNNEQFF. The CDR3, as DNA: TGTGCCAGCAGCGTTCAGGGGAACAATGAGCAGTTCTTC.

This clonotype was observed at least ten times. The chain combines TRBV28 with TRBJ1-2; weak D call: TRBD1 (6 bases). The germline V and J ends were trimmed by 7 bases and 1 base, with 10 bases remaining between them. The CDR3 contains 13 residues. Germline V gene sequence: CDR1 MDHEN, CDR2 SYDVKM. The CDR3 coding sequence is TGTGCCAGCAATGGAGGGGGTAACTATGGCTACACCTTC. It yields the protein CASNGGGNYGYTF.

This chain joins TRBV5-6 and TRBJ2-6, with D uncertain. The V end was cut by 2 bases, the J end by 4 bases, with 7 bases between. The CDR3 extends over 14 amino acids. The germline V gene encodes CDR1 SGHDT and CDR2 YYEEEE. The CDR3 loop reads CASSLSPGANVLTF. The CDR3 DNA follows: TGTGCCAGCAGCTTATCTCCCGGGGCCAACGTCCTGACTTTC. The complete variable domain, with remaining parts taken from reference TRBV5-6 and TRBJ2-6, reads DAGVTQSPTHLIKTRGQQVTLRCSPKSGHDTVSWYQQALGQGPQFIFQYYEEEERQRGNFPDRFSGHQFPNYSSELNVNALLLGDSALYLCASSLSPGANVLTFGAGSRLTVL.

This clonotype was picked up many times. V gene TRBV20-1 combines with J gene TRBJ2-7, with D possibly called TRBD1 or TRBD2 (5 bases each). Germline V lookup: CDR1 DFQATT, CDR2 SNEGSKA (reference sequence). The V and J ends lost 5 bases and 2 bases respectively, with 13 bases between them. This CDR3 contains 13 residues. For the CDR3, the DNA is TGCAGTGCTGGTCTAGGGACGCCCTACGAGCAGTACTTC. It encodes CSAGLGTPYEQYF.

Ten or more counts support this clonotype. The V gene is TRBV20-1, the J gene TRBJ2-3; possibly TRBD2 for D (5 bases). The V gene's germline CDR1 is DFQATT and CDR2 SNEGSKA (reference sequence). The ends were cut back, 2 bases at V and 2 bases at J, with 11 bases in the middle. This CDR3 region has 14 residues. The CDR3 nucleotides are TGCAGTGCTAGATCGGACTTAAACACAGATACGCAGTATTTT. It is translated as CSARSDLNTDTQYF.

This clonotype was seen at least ten times. The J gene is TRBJ2-1, the V gene TRBV20-1; 13 positions match TRBD2. Germline lookup yields CDR1 DFQATT and CDR2 SNEGSKA (reference sequence). The CDR3 runs 15 residues. V dropped 5 bases and J dropped 3; count of bases not matched to a gene: 4. The CDR3 spells CSAEWTSGGYNEQFF. The CDR3 bases are TGCAGTGCTGAATGGACTAGCGGGGGCTACAATGAGCAGTTCTTC.

This clonotype was recorded many times. The J gene is TRBJ1-1, the V gene TRBV12-3 or TRBV12-4, with unresolved D. This CDR3 is 12 amino acids long. Trimming pared 3 bases from V and 3 bases from J, leaving 5 bases between. In DNA form, the CDR3 reads TGTGCCAGCAGTTTCGGAGACACTGAAGCTTTCTTT. This codes for CASSFGDTEAFF.

This clonotype was counted at least ten times. The chain employs TRBV28 and TRBJ2-2; D gene ambiguous. V lost 1 base and J lost 7, with 13 bases in between. The CDR3 contains 15 residues. Germline values: CDR1 MDHEN, CDR2 SYDVKM. Here the CDR3 DNA reads TGTGCCAGCAGTTTATACCAGGTCTTAGGCGGGGAGCTGTTTTTT. This translates into CASSLYQVLGGELFF.

Ten or more counts support this clonotype. The J gene is TRBJ2-2, the V gene TRBV29-1; 10 nucleotides agree with TRBD1. V dropped 6 bases and J dropped 7; count of bases not matched to a gene: 8. The length of the CDR3 is 14 residues. Germline V CDR1 and CDR2: SQVTM, ANQGSEA. The CDR3 DNA sequence: TGCAGCGTCATCCGGGACAGGGGTATCGGGGAGCTGTTTTTT. This encodes CSVIRDRGIGELFF.

This clonotype was recorded many times. The gene calls are TRBV18 and TRBJ2-2, with a tentative D call TRBD1 (5 bases). V lost 2 bases, J lost 7 bases, and 8 bases lay in between. Germline values: CDR1 KGHSH, CDR2 LQKENI. The CDR3 spans 13 residues. The CDR3 protein is CASSPFQGGELFF. In nucleotides, the CDR3 is TGTGCCAGCTCACCATTCCAGGGCGGGGAGCTGTTTTTT.

This clonotype occurred many times. The chain has TRBV4-3 and TRBJ2-6; D is ambiguous. The CDR3 has 17 amino acids. V lost 0 bases and J 0 bases, leaving 9 bases between the germline ends. CDR1 is LGHNA, CDR2 YSLEER, per germline. Written as DNA, the CDR3 is TGCGCCAGCAGCCAAGATTTGAGGAGCTCTGGGGCCAACGTCCTGACTTTC. Residues: CASSQDLRSSGANVLTF.

This clonotype has ten or more counts. V and J are TRBV4-2 and TRBJ1-6; D call uncertain. Per the germline V gene, CDR1 is LGHNA and CDR2 is YNFKEQ. V lost 0 bases to trimming and J lost 0 bases, with 9 bases between them. This CDR3 region has 17 residues. The CDR3 DNA reads TGTGCCAGCAGCCAAGATGCAGATAGCTCCTATAATTCACCCCTCCACTTT. As protein: CASSQDADSSYNSPLHF.

In this sample, this clonotype turned up a few times. The chain employs TRBV4-1 and TRBJ2-5; 10 nucleotides match TRBD2. This CDR3 comprises 17 residues. V was pared by 0 bases and J by 5 bases, with 9 bases of the junction left unmatched. Looked up from germline, CDR1 is MGHRA and CDR2 is YSYEKL. The DNA of the CDR3 is TGCGCCAGCAGCCAAGATCCTACAGCGGGGGGGCGGGAGACCCAGTACTTC. Amino acids: CASSQDPTAGGRETQYF.

The chain is built from TRBV7-3 and TRBJ2-5; 11 bases line up with TRBD2. CDR3 length: 17 amino acids. The germline CDR1 and CDR2 sequences are SGHTA and FQGTGA. J gave up 2 bases and V 2 bases, and 7 bases lay outside the gene matches. The CDR3 region is CASSLLPLAGAQETQYF. As DNA, the CDR3 is TGTGCCAGCAGCTTACTCCCACTAGCGGGGGCACAAGAGACCCAGTACTTC.

In this sample, this clonotype turned up many times. The V and J genes are TRBV7-2 and TRBJ2-2; 8 bases are a match to TRBD1. In germline, CDR1 is SGHTA, CDR2 FQGNSA. This CDR3 region has 17 residues. Trimming took 6 bases from V and 4 from J; bases not matched to a gene: 13. The chain's CDR3 is CASRPPGQGVGTGELFF. The DNA for the CDR3 is TGTGCCAGCAGGCCACCCGGACAGGGCGTGGGCACCGGGGAGCTGTTTTTT.